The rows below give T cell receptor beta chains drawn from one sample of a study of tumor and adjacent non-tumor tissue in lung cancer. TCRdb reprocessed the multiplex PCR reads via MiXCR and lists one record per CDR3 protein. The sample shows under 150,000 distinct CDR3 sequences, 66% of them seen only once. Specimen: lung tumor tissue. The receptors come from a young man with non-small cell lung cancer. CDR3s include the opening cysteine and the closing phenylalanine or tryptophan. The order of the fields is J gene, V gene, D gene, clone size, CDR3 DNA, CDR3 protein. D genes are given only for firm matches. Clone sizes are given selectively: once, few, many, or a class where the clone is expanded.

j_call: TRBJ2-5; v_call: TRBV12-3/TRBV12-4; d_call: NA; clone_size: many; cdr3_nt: TGTGCCAGCAGTTTGGGGGTTGAGGGGAGGGAGACCCAGTACTTC; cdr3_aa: CASSLGVEGRETQYF
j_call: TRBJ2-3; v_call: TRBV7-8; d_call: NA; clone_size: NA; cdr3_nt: TGTGCCAGCAGCTTACTGACTAGCAGGGGGGCCTATACGCAGTATTTT; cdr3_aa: CASSLLTSRGAYTQYF
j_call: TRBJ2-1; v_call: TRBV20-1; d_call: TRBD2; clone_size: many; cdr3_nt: TGCAGTGCTAAAACTAGCGGGGACAATGAGCAGTTCTTC; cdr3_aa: CSAKTSGDNEQFF
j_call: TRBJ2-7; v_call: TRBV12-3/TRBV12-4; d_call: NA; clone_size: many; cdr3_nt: TGTGCCAGCAGTTTGTCGGGTCTATCGAGCGAGCAGTACTTC; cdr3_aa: CASSLSGLSSEQYF
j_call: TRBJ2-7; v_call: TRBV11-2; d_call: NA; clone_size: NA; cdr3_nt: TGTGCCAGCAGCCCGACGGTTCTTAGCTCCTACGAGCAGTACTTC; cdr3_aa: CASSPTVLSSYEQYF
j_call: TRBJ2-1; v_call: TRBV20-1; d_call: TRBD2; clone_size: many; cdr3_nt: TGCGGTACTGGCGGGAGGGGTCCTGAGCAGTTCTTC; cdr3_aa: CGTGGRGPEQFF
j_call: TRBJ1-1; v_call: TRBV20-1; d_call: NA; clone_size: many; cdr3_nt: TGCAGTGCTAGATCTCTTCCAGGGGAGAACACTGAAGCTTTCTTT; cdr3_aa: CSARSLPGENTEAFF
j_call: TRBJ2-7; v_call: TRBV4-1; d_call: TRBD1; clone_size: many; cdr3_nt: TGCGCCAGCAGCCAGTCTGGGTCCAGGGGGAGCTACGAGCAGTACTTC; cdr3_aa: CASSQSGSRGSYEQYF
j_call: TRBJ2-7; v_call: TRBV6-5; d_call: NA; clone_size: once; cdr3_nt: TGTGCCAACAGCTTGATTCCGGGCAGTTCCTATGAGCAGTACTTC; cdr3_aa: CANSLIPGSSYEQYF
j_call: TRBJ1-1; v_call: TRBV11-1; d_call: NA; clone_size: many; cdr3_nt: TGTGCCAGCAGCTTAGGGGGCCCGAACACTGAAGCTTTCTTT; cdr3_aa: CASSLGGPNTEAFF
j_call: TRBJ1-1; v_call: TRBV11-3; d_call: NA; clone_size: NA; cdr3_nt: TGTTCCAGCAATGAGAGAAGGGGCACTGAAGCTTTCTTT; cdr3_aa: CSSNERRGTEAFF
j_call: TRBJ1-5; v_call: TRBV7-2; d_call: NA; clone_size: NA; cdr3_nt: TGTGCCAGCAACTTATTCCGGGTTGATCAGCCCCAGCATTTT; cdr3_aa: CASNLFRVDQPQHF
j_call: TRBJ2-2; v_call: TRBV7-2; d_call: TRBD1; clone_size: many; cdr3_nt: TGTGCCAGCAGCTTAGTGCAGGGGGCGAACACCGGGGAGCTGTTTTTT; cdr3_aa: CASSLVQGANTGELFF
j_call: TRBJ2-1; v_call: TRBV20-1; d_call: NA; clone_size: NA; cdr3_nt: TGCAGTGCTAAAGTTTCCCGGGGTCCTCGTGGGACCCAGTTCTTC; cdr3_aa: CSAKVSRGPRGTQFF
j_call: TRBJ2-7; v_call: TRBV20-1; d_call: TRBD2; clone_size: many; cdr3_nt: TGCAGTGCTAAGGGACTAGGGAACGACGAGCAGTACTTC; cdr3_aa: CSAKGLGNDEQYF
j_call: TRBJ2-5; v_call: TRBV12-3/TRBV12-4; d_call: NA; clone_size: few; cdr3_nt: TGTGCCAGCAGTAGACAGGTGGGAGAAGAGACCCAGTACTTC; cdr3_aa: CASSRQVGEETQYF
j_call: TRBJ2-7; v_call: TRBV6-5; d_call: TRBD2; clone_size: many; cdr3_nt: TGTGCCAGCAGTTACTCGAGGGGCCCTAGCGGGAGAAACGAGCAGTACTTC; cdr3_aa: CASSYSRGPSGRNEQYF
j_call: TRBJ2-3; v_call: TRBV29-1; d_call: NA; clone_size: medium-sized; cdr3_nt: TGCAGCGGAGGGGGGGGCACAGATACGCAGTATTTT; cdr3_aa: CSGGGGTDTQYF
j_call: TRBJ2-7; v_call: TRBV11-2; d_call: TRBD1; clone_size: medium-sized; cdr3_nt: TGTGCCAGCAGCTTAGGGTCTCCGGGACAGGGGGTTTACGAGCAGTACTTC; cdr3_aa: CASSLGSPGQGVYEQYF
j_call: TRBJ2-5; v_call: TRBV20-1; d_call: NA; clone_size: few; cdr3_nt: TGCAGTGCTAGAGTGGCGCTAGCTGCCGGGACCCAGTACTTC; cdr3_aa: CSARVALAAGTQYF
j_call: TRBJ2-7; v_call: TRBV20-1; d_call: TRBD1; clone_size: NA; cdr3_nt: TGCAGTACCCTACGACATGAACAGGGGCACTACGAGCAGTACTTC; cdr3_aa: CSTLRHEQGHYEQYF
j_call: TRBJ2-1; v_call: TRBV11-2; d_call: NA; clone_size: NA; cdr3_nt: TGTGCCAGCAGCTTATACGGTAGCGCGTCCTACAATGGGCAGTTCTTC; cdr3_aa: CASSLYGSASYNGQFF
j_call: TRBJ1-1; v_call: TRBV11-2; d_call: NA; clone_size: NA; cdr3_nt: TGTGCCAGCAGTTTCGTGTACACTGAAGCTTTCTTT; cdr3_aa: CASSFVYTEAFF
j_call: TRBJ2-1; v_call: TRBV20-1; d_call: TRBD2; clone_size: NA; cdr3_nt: TGCAGTGTTAAGCGGGCGGGGGGCTGGGGCACAGTGCAGTTCTTC; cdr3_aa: CSVKRAGGWGTVQFF
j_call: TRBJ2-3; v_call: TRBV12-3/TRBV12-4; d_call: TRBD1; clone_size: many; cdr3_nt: TGTGCCAGCAGGACAGGGGCAAGCACAGATACGCAGTATTTT; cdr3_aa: CASRTGASTDTQYF
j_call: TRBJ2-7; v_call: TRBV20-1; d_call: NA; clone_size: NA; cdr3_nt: TGCAGTGCTCGGGGGACAAGGGGTTTCTTATACGAGCAGTATTTC; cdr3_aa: CSARGTRGFLYEQYF
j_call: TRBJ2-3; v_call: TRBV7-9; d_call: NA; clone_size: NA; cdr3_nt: TGTGCCAGCAGCAAAGCCGGGTCCCGACGGACAGATACGCAGTATTTT; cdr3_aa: CASSKAGSRRTDTQYF
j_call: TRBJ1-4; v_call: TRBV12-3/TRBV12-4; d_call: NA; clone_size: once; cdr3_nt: TGTGCCAGCAGTATAGGGGCAAATGAAAAACTGTTTTTT; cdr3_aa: CASSIGANEKLFF
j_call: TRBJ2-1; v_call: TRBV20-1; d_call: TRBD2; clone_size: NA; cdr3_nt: TGCAATGCTAGCGGCGCGGGAGGGCCGGGGGAGCAGTTCTTC; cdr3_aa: CNASGAGGPGEQFF
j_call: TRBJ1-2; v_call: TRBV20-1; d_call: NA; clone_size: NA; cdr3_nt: TGCAGTGCTAGGGAGAGGGTCGGTCCTGGCTACACCTTC; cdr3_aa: CSARERVGPGYTF